This TCR beta chain was found in a study of blood T cell repertoires in COVID-19. Looking at the study overall: Researchers got acute and convalescent COVID-19 samples from the United States, Italy and Spain.

The CDR3 runs 15 residues. V lost 0 bases and J 6 bases, leaving 15 bases between the germline ends. Germline V CDR1 and CDR2: MNHNS, SASEGT. The table came from immunoSEQ multiplex PCR; TCRdb's copy has only in-frame clones and leaves some out. Found here are under 45,000 clones, about 80% of them singletons; the top ten hold roughly 2%. The V call is TRBV6-1, the J call TRBJ2-7, with a tentative D call TRBD1 (7 bases). The specimen was peripheral blood. The TCR originated in a man in his sixties with active COVID-19. The CDR3 nucleotides are TGTGCCAGCAGTGAAGCGCAGGGGGGCAAGGTCGAGCAGTACTTC. It codes for CASSEAQGGKVEQYF.